One and the same sample provided the 22 T cell receptor beta chains below, sequenced in a study of blood T cell repertoires in COVID-19. The data were produced by immunoSEQ multiplex PCR, yet TCRdb's version contains in-frame clones alone and is incomplete. The repertoire holds about 98,000 clones, with more than 75% as singletons. Specimen: peripheral blood. These TCRs come from a man older than 75 with acute or convalescent COVID-19.

This clone was observed a handful of times. V is TRBV9 and J is TRBJ1-6; D possibly corresponds to TRBD1 (6 bases). Trimming removed 0 bases at V and 5 bases at J, with 12 bases between. Germline V gene lookup returns CDR1 SGDLS and CDR2 YYNGEE. This CDR3 comprises 16 residues. CDR3 nucleotides: TGTGCCAGCAGCGTAGCGGGGGGCGGAAATAATTCACCCCTCCACTTT. This sequence encodes CASSVAGGGNNSPLHF.

The chain combines TRBV4-1 with TRBJ1-6; a possible D gene is TRBD1 (6 bases). Germline lookup yields CDR1 MGHRA and CDR2 YSYEKL. The CDR3 contains 13 residues. Trimming took 4 bases from V and 12 from J, leaving 13 bases between them. The CDR3 is CASSPGELRPLHF. In nucleotides, the CDR3 is TGCGCCAGCAGCCCAGGGGAACTCCGACCCCTCCACTTT.

The chain is built from TRBV25-1 and TRBJ2-7; 8 nucleotides line up with TRBD1. This CDR3 is built from 14 residues. Germline CDR1 is MGHDK and CDR2 is SYGVNS. The trim removed 1 base at V and 3 bases at J, leaving 2 bases unmatched. The CDR3 nucleotides are TGTGCCAGCAGTGAATCCGGGACAGGCTACGAGCAGTACTTC. This translates into CASSESGTGYEQYF.

The chain links TRBV7-8 to TRBJ1-5; TRBD1 might be the D (6 bases). CDR1 and CDR2 from the germline V gene are SGHVS and FQNEAQ. The V gene lost 5 bases and the J gene lost 1 base, with 9 bases spanning the gap. The CDR3 contains 14 residues. The CDR3 is CASSRGQSNQPQHF. DNA of the CDR3: TGTGCCAGCAGCCGAGGACAGAGCAATCAGCCCCAGCATTTT.

The rearrangement uses TRBV4-3 and TRBJ1-1; D is perhaps TRBD1 (5 bases). The CDR3 totals 15 residues. Germline assignment: CDR1 LGHNA and CDR2 YSLEER. The V gene lost 2 bases and the J gene lost 5 bases, with 15 bases spanning the gap. The CDR3 loop reads CASSQNLGGGTEAFF. CDR3 coding DNA: TGCGCCAGCAGCCAAAATTTGGGTGGGGGGACTGAAGCTTTCTTT.

This sequence joins TRBV20-1 and TRBJ1-2; 7 nucleotides agree with TRBD1. Germline lookup yields CDR1 DFQATT and CDR2 SNEGSKA (reference sequence). There are 11 residues in the CDR3. Trimming removed 5 bases from V and 7 bases from J; junction bases left unmatched: 4. For the CDR3, the DNA is TGCAGTGCTCCGACAGGGATTGGCTACACCTTC. It is translated as CSAPTGIGYTF.

The J gene is TRBJ1-1, the V gene TRBV12-3 or TRBV12-4, with a weak D call TRBD1 (5 bases). V was clipped by 7 bases and J by 4 bases, with 13 bases between them. The CDR3 has 13 amino acids. CDR3 sequence reads: CASILRGSTEAFF. CDR3 DNA sequence: TGTGCCAGCATCCTCCGGGGGAGCACTGAAGCTTTCTTT.

The chain is built from TRBV28 and TRBJ1-3; TRBD1 might be the D (6 bases). The germline gives CDR1 MDHEN, CDR2 SYDVKM. CDR3 size: 16 residues. Trimming stripped 3 bases from V and 3 bases from J, with 15 bases between. CDR3 sequence: CASSFLRGGYGNTIYF. The CDR3 DNA reads as TGTGCCAGCAGTTTCCTCAGGGGTGGATATGGAAACACCATATATTTT. The full variable domain, completed using reference TRBV28 and TRBJ1-3, is DVKVTQSSRYLVKRTGEKVFLECVQDMDHENMFWYRQDPGLGLRLIYFSYDVKMKEKGDIPEGYSVSREKKERFSLILESASTNQTSMYLCASSFLRGGYGNTIYFGEGSWLTVV.

This clone was observed a few times. The chain combines TRBV27 with TRBJ2-1; 7 bases map to TRBD2. CDR1 MNHEY and CDR2 SMNVEV come from the germline V gene (reference sequence). The CDR3 spans 15 residues. The ends lost 3 bases at V and 6 bases at J; junction bases unmatched: 8. The CDR3 DNA reads TGTGCCAGCAGTTTCTCTAGCGGTAGAGGCAATGAGCAGTTCTTC. This encodes CASSFSSGRGNEQFF.

A few counts support this clone. J is TRBJ1-3 and V is TRBV7-6; possible D gene TRBD1, 6 bases. V was pared by 1 base and J by 0 bases, with 7 bases between. Germline values: CDR1 SGHVS, CDR2 FNYEAQ. CDR3 length: 15 amino acids. The CDR3 sequence: CASSLGDNSGNTIYF. In DNA, the CDR3 is TGTGCCAGCAGCTTAGGGGACAACTCTGGAAACACCATATATTTT.

J is TRBJ1-2 and V is TRBV28; perhaps TRBD1 as D (5 bases). Trimming shortened V by 7 bases and J by 7 bases, and 22 bases separated the two germline ends. Per germline, CDR1 MDHEN and CDR2 SYDVKM. The CDR3 is made up of 15 amino acids. The CDR3 DNA is TGTGCCAGCACCCCTTATCGTCGGGGGAGAGGTGGCTACACCTTC. Its translation is CASTPYRRGRGGYTF.

This chain uses TRBV18 with TRBJ1-1; the D gene is possibly TRBD1 (5 bases). Trimming stripped 5 bases from V and 5 bases from J, with 12 bases between. The germline CDR1 and CDR2 sequences are KGHSH and LQKENI. The CDR3 spans 13 residues. The CDR3 nucleotides are TGTGCCAGCTCATCCAAGGGGTCGACTGAAGCTTTCTTT. It translates to CASSSKGSTEAFF.

This sequence joins TRBV10-2 and TRBJ2-2; 7 positions match TRBD1. Trimming removed 7 bases from V and 1 base from J; junction bases left unmatched: 9. The CDR3 contains 16 residues. Germline CDR1 is WSHSY and CDR2 is SAAADI. The CDR3 DNA sequence: TGCGCCAGCAACTTAGACAGGGCTATGAACACCGGGGAGCTGTTTTTT. Its translation: CASNLDRAMNTGELFF.

This chain uses TRBV27 with TRBJ2-7; TRBD2 is a possible D gene (6 bases). V was clipped by 8 bases and J by 4 bases, with 15 bases between them. Germline lookup yields CDR1 MNHEY and CDR2 SMNVEV (reference sequence). The CDR3 contains 13 residues. This CDR3 is CASGTSGGYEQYF. The CDR3, as DNA: TGTGCCAGCGGGACCAGCGGAGGGTACGAGCAGTACTTC.

This rearrangement joins TRBV19 to TRBJ2-1, with 7 bases matching TRBD2. V dropped 6 bases and J dropped 2; count of bases not matched to a gene: 4. CDR1 LNHDA and CDR2 SQIVND come from the germline V gene (reference sequence). The CDR3 runs 14 residues. In DNA form, the CDR3 reads TGTGCCAGTAGGATCGGGGGGACCTACAATGAGCAGTTCTTC. Translated: CASRIGGTYNEQFF.

CDR3 nucleotide sequence: TGCAGCGTTGAGGGGACAGAGTATGGCTACACCTTC. The encoded protein is CSVEGTEYGYTF. The chain recombines TRBV29-1 with TRBJ1-2; 7 bases are a match to TRBD1. Germline-derived CDR1 and CDR2 are SQVTM and ANQGSEA. Trimming cost V 3 bases and J 5 bases; bases outside gene matches: 3. CDR3 length: 12 amino acids.

This chain connects TRBV3-1 (or the pseudogene TRBV3-2) to TRBJ2-1, with 7 bases fitting TRBD2. V lost 4 bases to trimming and J lost 8 bases; unmatched junction nucleotides: 11. The germline V gene has CDR1 LGHDT and CDR2 YNNKEL (reference sequence). The CDR3 length is 15 residues. The chain's CDR3 is CASSRPWTSKHEQFF. As DNA, the CDR3 is TGTGCCAGCAGCCGGCCGTGGACTAGTAAACATGAGCAGTTCTTC.

This clone has a handful of counts. CDR3 bases: TGTGCCAGTGTTACAGGGGACAGCTCTGGGGCCAACGTCCTGACTTTC. Translated: CASVTGDSSGANVLTF. V usage is TRBV19 and J usage is TRBJ2-6; 7 bases align to TRBD1. The CDR3 is made up of 16 amino acids. Trimming at V came to 8 bases and at J to 0 bases, leaving 7 bases not matched to a gene. Germline V lookup: CDR1 LNHDA, CDR2 SQIVND (reference sequence).

The chain employs TRBV30 and TRBJ1-5, with a weak D call TRBD1 (5 bases). The CDR3 totals 13 residues. The germline V gene has CDR1 GTSNPN and CDR2 SVGIG (reference sequence). The V end lost 2 bases, the J end lost 3 bases, and 8 bases lay between the germline ends. In DNA, the CDR3 is TGTGCCTGGAGTCGACAGCACAATCAGCCCCAGCATTTT. This sequence encodes CAWSRQHNQPQHF.

The V call is TRBV19, the J call TRBJ1-2, with D perhaps matching TRBD1 (5 bases). The germline V gene has CDR1 LNHDA and CDR2 SQIVND (reference sequence). Trimming cost V 7 bases and J 6 bases, with 21 bases left between them. The length of the CDR3 is 15 residues. In DNA form, the CDR3 reads TGTGCCAGTACTACATTGGAGGGGAAAATCAATGGCTACACCTTC. Translation: CASTTLEGKINGYTF.

The chain carries TRBV19 and TRBJ1-5, with 7 bases lining up with TRBD1. From germline, CDR1 is LNHDA and CDR2 SQIVND (reference sequence). This CDR3 has 15 residues. Trimming cost V 5 bases and J 0 bases; bases outside gene matches: 4. CDR3 sequence: CASSAGQNSNQPQHF. Here the CDR3 DNA reads TGTGCCAGTAGTGCGGGACAGAATAGCAATCAGCCCCAGCATTTT.

This chain uses TRBV12-2 with TRBJ2-3; no DNA check was done on the table's D call, TRBD1. TRBV12-2 represents a pseudogene. The CDR3 sequence is 17 residues long. The CDR3 DNA reads TGTGCAAGTCGCTTAGCGTTCAGGGGACCTTACACAGATACGCAGTATTTT. Translation: CASRLAFRGPYTDTQYF.